The rows below give T cell receptor beta chains drawn from one sample of a study of identical twins. Using its own MiXCR run on the 5' RACE reads, TCRdb lists one record per CDR3 protein. The sample lists around 300,000 distinct CDR3 sequences, roughly 8.6% occurring once. A further study also used this sample, focusing on yellow fever vaccine responses in identical twins.

Source material: memory (CD45RO+) T cells sorted from blood. Source of these receptors: a woman under 30 in good health. The CDR3 runs from the conserved cysteine through the conserved F or W. The order of the fields is J gene, clone size, V gene, D gene, CDR3 DNA, CDR3 protein. The D gene is left open where the match is weak. Clone size, where shown, is once, few, many, or a class for clones that have expanded.

TRBJ1-1	many	TRBV11-2	.	TGTGCCAGCAGCAATCAGGTGAACACTGAAGCTTTCTTT	CASSNQVNTEAFF
TRBJ2-2	few	TRBV4-1	.	TGCGCCAGCAGCCAAGTCACGTTTCGGGCAGGATCGTGGTTTCCCGGGGAGCTGTTTTTT	CASSQVTFRAGSWFPGELFF
TRBJ2-1	many	TRBV7-6	TRBD1	TGTGCCAGCAGCTTAGTACAGGGGCGACCCTACAATGAGCAGTTCTTC	CASSLVQGRPYNEQFF
TRBJ1-1	few	TRBV20-1	TRBD1	TGCAGTGCTACAGGGACAGGGGGGCGGACTGAAGCTTTCTTT	CSATGTGGRTEAFF
TRBJ1-4	many	TRBV7-9	.	TGTGCCAGCAGCTTACTAGGATCCTCCGAAAAACTGTTTTTT	CASSLLGSSEKLFF
TRBJ1-5	few	TRBV28	TRBD1	TGTGCCAGCAGTTTAACGAGACAGGGGACCCAGCCCCAGCATTTT	CASSLTRQGTQPQHF
TRBJ2-3	few	TRBV24-1	TRBD2	TGTGCCACCAGTCCGGGACTAGCGGGGCTTGCAGATACGCAGTATTTT	CATSPGLAGLADTQYF
TRBJ2-7	many	TRBV20-1	TRBD2	TGCAGTGGACGACTAGCGGGAGCGGGAGAGCAGTACTTC	CSGRLAGAGEQYF
TRBJ2-7	.	TRBV20-1	TRBD1	TGCAGTGCTCCTTCGGGACAGGGGAACTACGAGCAGTACTTC	CSAPSGQGNYEQYF
TRBJ2-1	few	TRBV20-1	TRBD2	TGCAGTGCTAGTAGACTAGCGGGATACAATGAGCAGTTCTTC	CSASRLAGYNEQFF
TRBJ2-1	many	TRBV20-1	.	TGCAGTGCTAAGACAGGAGGCAATGAGCAGTTCTTC	CSAKTGGNEQFF
TRBJ1-2	few	TRBV6-1	TRBD1	TGTGCCAGCAGAAATACGGACAGGGTCCATGGCTACACCTTC	CASRNTDRVHGYTF
TRBJ2-2	few	TRBV6-1	.	TGTGCCAGCATACTGGGCATGGGGAACACCGGGGAGCTGTTTTTT	CASILGMGNTGELFF
TRBJ1-6	.	TRBV6-1	.	TGTGCCAGCAGCTCCGGGAGACAGGCGCTGAATTCACCCCTCCACTTT	CASSSGRQALNSPLHF
TRBJ2-1	many	TRBV7-8	TRBD2	TGTGCCAGCAGCTTAAGCGGGACTAGCGGGAGTTGGAATGAGCAGTTCTTC	CASSLSGTSGSWNEQFF
TRBJ2-3	few	TRBV3-1	TRBD2	TGTGCCAGCAGCCAACACGGACTAGCGGGAGGCACTAGCACAGATACGCAGTATTTT	CASSQHGLAGGTSTDTQYF
TRBJ2-7	few	TRBV20-1	TRBD1	TGCAGTGCTAGAGAAACGACAGGGGGCAAATACGAGCAGTACTTC	CSARETTGGKYEQYF
TRBJ2-3	.	TRBV6-1	.	TGTGCCAGCAGTGAAGCGGGGGCCTCAGGTACGCAGTATTTT	CASSEAGASGTQYF
TRBJ2-3	.	TRBV5-5	TRBD1	TGTGCCAGCAGTTGGACAGGGGGCGGGATAGATACGCAGTATTTT	CASSWTGGGIDTQYF
TRBJ2-4	few	TRBV7-2	.	TGTGCCAGCAGCCCGGCCGGGTGGTCGGGGAAGGGGAACATTCAGTACTTC	CASSPAGWSGKGNIQYF
TRBJ2-5	few	TRBV24-1	TRBD2	TGTGCCACCAGTGATCAGGGACTAGCGGGGGAGACCCAGTACTTC	CATSDQGLAGETQYF
TRBJ2-5	many	TRBV5-1	.	TGCGCCAGCAGCACGGAAGGACCCACCGTAGTGGAGACCCAGTACTTC	CASSTEGPTVVETQYF
TRBJ2-3	few	TRBV15	.	TGTGCCACCAGCAGAGATACGAGCACAGATACGCAGTATTTT	CATSRDTSTDTQYF
TRBJ1-2	many	TRBV18	TRBD1	TGTGCCAGCTCACCGCCGGGACAGGGCAAGAAGTACTACACCTTC	CASSPPGQGKKYYTF
TRBJ2-2	few	TRBV3-1	TRBD1	TGTGCCAGCAGCCAGACCGGGACAGGGGGTATCGGGGAGCTGTTTTTT	CASSQTGTGGIGELFF
TRBJ1-4	few	TRBV20-1	.	TGCAGTGCTCAACTATCAAGGGGTGAAAAACTGTTTTTT	CSAQLSRGEKLFF
TRBJ2-7	once	TRBV6-1	TRBD1	TGTGCCAGCAGCCACGCCCGGGACAGCACCTACGAGCAGTACTTC	CASSHARDSTYEQYF
TRBJ2-7	few	TRBV6-1	.	TGTGCCAGCAGTGAACTAGGGAGAGACTACGAGCAGTACTTC	CASSELGRDYEQYF
TRBJ1-5	many	TRBV28	.	TGTGCCAGCGAGGGCACCTTGAATCAGCCCCAGCATTTT	CASEGTLNQPQHF
TRBJ2-3	.	TRBV2	TRBD1	TGTGCCAGCATTCCGACAGGGCAAGTGGGAGATACGCAGTATTTT	CASIPTGQVGDTQYF
TRBJ2-3	many	TRBV5-1	TRBD1	TGCGCCAGCAGCATAACCAAGGACAGGGTGAGCACAGATACGCAGTATTTT	CASSITKDRVSTDTQYF
TRBJ2-2	.	TRBV6-2/TRBV6-3	.	TGTGCCAGCAGTTACTACCTCGGGACCGGGGAGCTGTTTTTT	CASSYYLGTGELFF
TRBJ2-1	many	TRBV3-1	.	TGTGCCAGCAGAGACCTCTACAATGAGCAGTTCTTC	CASRDLYNEQFF
TRBJ1-5	few	TRBV6-1	.	TGTGCCAGCAGTGTTGTAGAGAATCAGCCCCAGCATTTT	CASSVVENQPQHF
TRBJ1-2	.	TRBV7-8	.	TGTGCCAGCAGCACCCATCGGGCCGATAACTATGGCTACACCTTC	CASSTHRADNYGYTF
TRBJ1-1	few	TRBV27	.	TGTGCCAGCAGTCGCGTGGGGGGGGTTAGCGCTTTCTTT	CASSRVGGVSAFF
TRBJ1-2	few	TRBV5-6	.	TGTGCCAGCAGGGGAAGCGGGAAAGGCTACACCTTC	CASRGSGKGYTF
TRBJ2-1	.	TRBV7-9	TRBD2	TGTGCCAGCAGCTTTCCGAGCGGGAGGGGAGGCAATGAGCAGTTCTTC	CASSFPSGRGGNEQFF
TRBJ2-7	.	TRBV9	TRBD2	TGTGCCAGCAGCCCCCGTGTTTCCGGGACTAGGGCTCACGAGCAGTACTTC	CASSPRVSGTRAHEQYF
TRBJ1-6	few	TRBV10-3	.	TGTGCCATCAGTGAGTCCAGGGTAGGGGCACCCCTCCACTTT	CAISESRVGAPLHF
TRBJ1-1	.	TRBV28	TRBD1	TGTGCCATCCCCGACAGGGAGGTGGAGAACACTGAAGCTTTCTTT	CAIPDREVENTEAFF
TRBJ2-7	few	TRBV28	.	TGTGCCAGCAGTTTGGCCGCCAACTACGAGCAGTACTTC	CASSLAANYEQYF
TRBJ2-5	few	TRBV24-1	TRBD2	TGTGCCACCAGTGGTCCCGGGACTAGCGGACAAGAGACCCAGTACTTC	CATSGPGTSGQETQYF
TRBJ2-7	.	TRBV10-1	.	TGCGCCACCGGACCTAGCTCCTACGAGCAGTACTTC	CATGPSSYEQYF
TRBJ2-2	many	TRBV3-1	TRBD1	TGTGCCAGCAGCCGGGACAGGGTATCTCCCGGGGAGCTGTTTTTT	CASSRDRVSPGELFF
TRBJ2-1	few	TRBV20-1	TRBD2	TGCAGTGCTAGAGAGGGACTAGCGCCGACAAAAGGGGATGAGCAGTTCTTC	CSAREGLAPTKGDEQFF
TRBJ2-7	many	TRBV20-1	TRBD2	TGCAGTGCTAGAAATAGCGGGGGGCCCTACGAGCAGTACTTC	CSARNSGGPYEQYF
TRBJ2-3	few	TRBV6-2/TRBV6-3	TRBD2	TGTGCCAGCAGCGCCGGGGGGGCCCAGACAGATACGCAGTATTTT	CASSAGGAQTDTQYF
TRBJ2-1	.	TRBV10-3	TRBD2	TGTGCCATCAGTCGGACTAGCGGGAGTAATGAGCAGTTCTTC	CAISRTSGSNEQFF
TRBJ2-1	many	TRBV20-1	TRBD2	TGCAGTGCTAGTCCCCTCACTAGCGGGAGTTACAATGAGCAGTTCTTC	CSASPLTSGSYNEQFF
TRBJ2-1	.	TRBV12-3/TRBV12-4	TRBD2	TGTGCCAGCAGTTCTAGCGGGGGGGGATACAATGAGCAGTTCTTC	CASSSSGGGYNEQFF
TRBJ2-1	few	TRBV6-2/TRBV6-3	.	TGTGCCAGCAGTACTATTTCCCTGGGGAGGATCTACAATGAGCAGTTCTTC	CASSTISLGRIYNEQFF
TRBJ2-2	many	TRBV6-5	TRBD1	TGTGCCAGCAGTTACGGGAGGAGGACAGGGTTCGCCGGGGAGCTGTTTTTT	CASSYGRRTGFAGELFF